The rows below give T cell receptor beta chains drawn from one sample of a study of blood T cell repertoires in COVID-19. Produced via immunoSEQ multiplex PCR; TCRdb's table is partial and in-frame only. The sample holds more than 150,000 clones, roughly 86% seen once. Sequencing was performed on peripheral blood. The receptors were gathered from a man aged 18 to 35 with acute or convalescent COVID-19. CDR3s include the opening cysteine and the closing phenylalanine or tryptophan. D genes are given only for firm matches. Rows give clone size only sometimes, using once, few, many, or a class for an expanded clone.

few,TRBJ1-5,TRBD1,TRBV10-2,TGCGCCAGCAGTGTGGACAGGGGGGGCAATCAGCCCCAGCATTTT,CASSVDRGGNQPQHF
NA,TRBJ1-5,NA,TRBV30,TGTGCCTGGAGTGTGACCGGCGGGCAGCCCCAGCATTTT,CAWSVTGGQPQHF
NA,TRBJ1-2,NA,TRBV30,TGTGCCAGGGATTACGACAGTCTCTATGGCTACACCTTC,CARDYDSLYGYTF
NA,TRBJ1-1,TRBD1,TRBV3-1/TRBV3-2,TGTGCCAGCAGCCAGGGCAGGGGGACTGAAGCTTTCTTT,CASSQGRGTEAFF
NA,TRBJ2-2,NA,TRBV5-1,TGCGCCAGCAGCGCTGGGACATCGACGGGGGAGCTGTTTTTT,CASSAGTSTGELFF
NA,TRBJ2-1,NA,TRBV6-1,TGTGCCAGCAGTGAATCTGGACTCGGCCGGGGCTACAATGAGCAGTTCTTC,CASSESGLGRGYNEQFF
NA,TRBJ2-5,NA,TRBV6-1,TGTGCCAGCAGTGCGGGTAGGCGGGGATGGTGGGAGACCCAGTACTTC,CASSAGRRGWWETQYF
NA,TRBJ1-1,NA,TRBV6-4,TGTGCCAGCAGTGAGTCCGCTTGGGGGGTGGGCACTGAAGCTTTCTTT,CASSESAWGVGTEAFF
NA,TRBJ1-4,NA,TRBV27,TGTGCCAGCAGTTTAGGGGGCTCGGAAAAACTGTTTTTT,CASSLGGSEKLFF
once,TRBJ1-1,NA,TRBV9,TGTGCCAGCAGCGTAGAGGACAACCGGATCACTGAAGCTTTCTTT,CASSVEDNRITEAFF
NA,TRBJ2-7,TRBD1,TRBV2,TGTGCCAGCAGAGGGACAGGGAACGAGCAGTACTTC,CASRGTGNEQYF
NA,TRBJ2-7,NA,TRBV30,TGTGCCTGGTCCCTCCGCTACGAGCAGTACTTC,CAWSLRYEQYF
NA,TRBJ1-2,NA,TRBV11-1,TGTGCCAGCAGCTGGGGGGACGGAGGCCTCGATGGCTACACCTTC,CASSWGDGGLDGYTF
NA,TRBJ1-1,TRBD1,TRBV19,TGTGCCAGTAGGGGACAGGGGGCTTCTGAAGCTTTCTTT,CASRGQGASEAFF
NA,TRBJ2-7,TRBD1,TRBV3-1/TRBV3-2,TGTGCCAGCAGCCAAGATCCGAGACAGGGGCAGTACTTC,CASSQDPRQGQYF
NA,TRBJ1-1,NA,TRBV12-3/TRBV12-4,TGTGCCAGCAGTTTACAGGGTGAGGCTTTCTTT,CASSLQGEAFF
NA,TRBJ1-2,NA,TRBV11-2,TGTGCCAGCAGCTTGGGACTTAACTATGGCTACACCTTC,CASSLGLNYGYTF
NA,TRBJ2-3,TRBD2,TRBV24-1,TGTGCCACCAGTGCGGGGACTAGCGGGGGGTTAACAGATACGCAGTATTTT,CATSAGTSGGLTDTQYF
NA,TRBJ1-2,TRBD1,TRBV28,TGTGCCAGCAGGGGCCAGGGACAGGGAAACTATGGCTACACCTTC,CASRGQGQGNYGYTF
NA,TRBJ1-6,TRBD1,TRBV5-1,TGCGCCAGCAGCTCGGGACAGAGACTTAATTCACCCCTCCACTTT,CASSSGQRLNSPLHF
NA,TRBJ2-7,TRBD2,TRBV6-5,TGTGCCACTCAGACTAGCGGGGGGTCCTACGAGCAGTACTTC,CATQTSGGSYEQYF
NA,TRBJ2-2,TRBD1,TRBV24-1,TGTGCCACCAGTGACCGGACAGGGGGGAACACCGGGGAGCTGTTTTTT,CATSDRTGGNTGELFF
NA,TRBJ1-1,NA,TRBV11-2,TGTGCCAGCAGCTCAATGAACACTGAAGCTTTCTTT,CASSSMNTEAFF
NA,TRBJ2-7,TRBD2,TRBV7-8,TGTGCCAGCACGAAGTGGGCGGGGGGTAGCTCCTACGAGCAGTACTTC,CASTKWAGGSSYEQYF
once,TRBJ1-1,NA,TRBV5-1,TGCGCCAGCAGCTTGGGGTTGACAGTTATGAACACTGAAGCTTTCTTT,CASSLGLTVMNTEAFF
NA,TRBJ2-1,TRBD1,TRBV5-5,TGTGCCAGCGTCCGACAGGGCCGCAGGGGGATTGAGCAGTTCTTC,CASVRQGRRGIEQFF
NA,TRBJ2-7,TRBD1,TRBV7-9,TGTGCCAGCAGCAACCAGGGACCGACAGGGTTTAACGAGCAGTACTTC,CASSNQGPTGFNEQYF
NA,TRBJ1-1,NA,TRBV3-1/TRBV3-2,TGTGCCAGCAGCCAAGAGCGGACTGAAGCTTTCTTT,CASSQERTEAFF
NA,TRBJ1-1,TRBD1,TRBV19,TGTGCCAGTAGTATAGGGACAGGGAACACTGAAGCTTTCTTT,CASSIGTGNTEAFF
NA,TRBJ1-2,NA,TRBV7-8,TGTGCCAGCAGCTTAGAGGCTGGGGCGCGGGGCTATGGCTACACCTTC,CASSLEAGARGYGYTF
NA,TRBJ1-2,TRBD1,TRBV14,TGTGCCAGCAGCATCGGGACAGGGGAAAGTGGCTACACCTTC,CASSIGTGESGYTF
NA,TRBJ1-4,NA,TRBV5-5,TGTGCCAGCAGCTTCTCGACAGCAACTAATGAAAAACTGTTTTTT,CASSFSTATNEKLFF
NA,TRBJ1-2,NA,TRBV19,TGTGCCAGTAGTATAGGTCTCCGGGGAGCTAACTATGGCTACACCTTC,CASSIGLRGANYGYTF
NA,TRBJ1-1,NA,TRBV30,TGTGCCTGGAGGTTGTTCGGGGTCACTGAAGCTTTCTTT,CAWRLFGVTEAFF
NA,TRBJ1-4,TRBD1,TRBV29-1,TGCAGCGTTGCTGGGGACAGATCTTATGAAAAACTGTTTTTT,CSVAGDRSYEKLFF
NA,TRBJ1-5,NA,TRBV19,TGTGCCAGTAGTATCAGGGGTGGCAATCAGCCCCAGCATTTT,CASSIRGGNQPQHF
NA,TRBJ2-2,NA,TRBV6-4,TGTGCCAGCAGTGACGACGGGGTTACCGGGGAGCTGTTTTTT,CASSDDGVTGELFF
NA,TRBJ2-3,TRBD2,TRBV7-6,TGTGCCAGCAGCTTAATAGCGGGGGGGCCGTCGGGTACGCAGTATTTT,CASSLIAGGPSGTQYF
NA,TRBJ2-5,NA,TRBV30,TGTGCCTGGAGTGGGGGCCCAGCAGAGACCCAGTACTTC,CAWSGGPAETQYF
NA,TRBJ2-5,NA,TRBV11-2,TGTGCCAGCAGCGTAGGCGAAGAGACCCAGTACTTC,CASSVGEETQYF